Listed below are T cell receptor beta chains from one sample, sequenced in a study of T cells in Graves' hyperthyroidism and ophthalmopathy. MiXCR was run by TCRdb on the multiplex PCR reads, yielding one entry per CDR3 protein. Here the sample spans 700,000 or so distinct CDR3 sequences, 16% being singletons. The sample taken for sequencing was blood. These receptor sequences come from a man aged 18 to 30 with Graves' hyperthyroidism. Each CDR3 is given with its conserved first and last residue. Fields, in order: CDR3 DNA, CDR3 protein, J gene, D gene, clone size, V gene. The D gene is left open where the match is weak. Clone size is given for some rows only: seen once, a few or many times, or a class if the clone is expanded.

CDR3 DNA: TGTGCCAGCAGTCCCGGGACAGGGGAGGGTGAAAAACTGTTTTTT; CDR3 protein: CASSPGTGEGEKLFF; J gene: TRBJ1-4; D gene: TRBD1; clone size: -; V gene: TRBV27
CDR3 DNA: TGCAGTGCTAGAGTCGGGTCTAGCGGGAGTCCACAAGGCCCCTACAATGAGCAGTTCTTC; CDR3 protein: CSARVGSSGSPQGPYNEQFF; J gene: TRBJ2-1; D gene: TRBD2; clone size: -; V gene: TRBV20-1
CDR3 DNA: TGTGCCTGGAGTAGCCTAGCGGGAGGGTGGCAAGAGACCCAGTACTTC; CDR3 protein: CAWSSLAGGWQETQYF; J gene: TRBJ2-5; D gene: TRBD2; clone size: -; V gene: TRBV30
CDR3 DNA: TGTGCCAGCAACTACAGGTTCTCTAACTATGGCTACACCTTC; CDR3 protein: CASNYRFSNYGYTF; J gene: TRBJ1-2; D gene: -; clone size: -; V gene: TRBV2
CDR3 DNA: TGTGCCAGCAGCCGGGGTCCGTTGATGAACACTGAAGCTTTCTTT; CDR3 protein: CASSRGPLMNTEAFF; J gene: TRBJ1-1; D gene: -; clone size: -; V gene: TRBV4-2
CDR3 DNA: TGCAGTGCTTGTACGGACAGCCTTGACACAGATACGCAGTATTTT; CDR3 protein: CSACTDSLDTDTQYF; J gene: TRBJ2-3; D gene: -; clone size: many; V gene: TRBV20-1
CDR3 DNA: TGTGCCAGCAGCTTGATATTGGGTGGAGCCCGGCGCACAGATACGCAGTATTTT; CDR3 protein: CASSLILGGARRTDTQYF; J gene: TRBJ2-3; D gene: -; clone size: few; V gene: TRBV7-8
CDR3 DNA: TGCAGTGCTAACCTGGAGGGTAGCGGAAGCCCATACGAGCAGTACTTC; CDR3 protein: CSANLEGSGSPYEQYF; J gene: TRBJ2-7; D gene: -; clone size: many; V gene: TRBV20-1
CDR3 DNA: TGCGCCAGCAGCCGGGTTACTAGCGTAACAGATACGCAGTATTTT; CDR3 protein: CASSRVTSVTDTQYF; J gene: TRBJ2-3; D gene: TRBD2; clone size: few; V gene: TRBV4-3
CDR3 DNA: TGTGCTAGCAGATTATTTCTCGCGGGAATGGGCTACGAGCAGTACTTC; CDR3 protein: CASRLFLAGMGYEQYF; J gene: TRBJ2-7; D gene: -; clone size: few; V gene: TRBV7-7
CDR3 DNA: TGTGCCAGCAGCTTAGAAATTGGGGATGAGCAGTTCTTC; CDR3 protein: CASSLEIGDEQFF; J gene: TRBJ2-1; D gene: -; clone size: many; V gene: TRBV11-3
CDR3 DNA: TGTGCCAGCAGTCCCCTTTTGAGGGCCCTAGGAAGCGGGGAGCTGTTTTTT; CDR3 protein: CASSPLLRALGSGELFF; J gene: TRBJ2-2; D gene: -; clone size: few; V gene: TRBV28
CDR3 DNA: TGCGCCAGCAGCCAGGACTACAGGGGGCAGCACACAGATACGCAGTATTTT; CDR3 protein: CASSQDYRGQHTDTQYF; J gene: TRBJ2-3; D gene: TRBD1; clone size: -; V gene: TRBV5-1
CDR3 DNA: TGTGCCAGCAGAGGACAGGAGAGCTCCTACGAGCAGTACTTC; CDR3 protein: CASRGQESSYEQYF; J gene: TRBJ2-7; D gene: TRBD1; clone size: many; V gene: TRBV6-1
CDR3 DNA: TGCAGTTCAAGGGTAGCGGGAATCGACAATGAGCAGTTCTTC; CDR3 protein: CSSRVAGIDNEQFF; J gene: TRBJ2-1; D gene: TRBD2; clone size: many; V gene: TRBV20-1
CDR3 DNA: TGTGCCAGCAGCCGGGCAGGGCTGAACACTGAAGCTTTCTTT; CDR3 protein: CASSRAGLNTEAFF; J gene: TRBJ1-1; D gene: -; clone size: many; V gene: TRBV3-1
CDR3 DNA: TGTGCCAGCAGTTTGGCCCGGGGTCAGCCCCAGCATTTT; CDR3 protein: CASSLARGQPQHF; J gene: TRBJ1-5; D gene: -; clone size: few; V gene: TRBV12-3/TRBV12-4
CDR3 DNA: TGTGCCAGCAGCTTAAAACTCGCTAGCGGGAACCAAGAGACCCAGTACTTC; CDR3 protein: CASSLKLASGNQETQYF; J gene: TRBJ2-5; D gene: TRBD2; clone size: -; V gene: TRBV7-2
CDR3 DNA: TGTGCCAGCAGCCCGATCGGGACTCTCTACAATGAGCAGTTCTTC; CDR3 protein: CASSPIGTLYNEQFF; J gene: TRBJ2-1; D gene: -; clone size: -; V gene: TRBV28
CDR3 DNA: TGTGCCAGCAGCTTAGACACGGGGACGGGCTGGCTTTACACAGATACGCAGTATTTT; CDR3 protein: CASSLDTGTGWLYTDTQYF; J gene: TRBJ2-3; D gene: -; clone size: few; V gene: TRBV7-6
CDR3 DNA: TGCGCCAGCAGCCCCTTGTTTGGGAAGGGTGGTAACACTGAAGCTTTCTTT; CDR3 protein: CASSPLFGKGGNTEAFF; J gene: TRBJ1-1; D gene: -; clone size: few; V gene: TRBV5-1
CDR3 DNA: TGCAGTGCTTCTAGGAGGGCCAAAAACATTCAGTACTTC; CDR3 protein: CSASRRAKNIQYF; J gene: TRBJ2-4; D gene: -; clone size: many; V gene: TRBV20-1
CDR3 DNA: TGCAGTGCTAGAGGAGTCAGCGACAGGGGAAGGAACACTGAAGCTTTCTTT; CDR3 protein: CSARGVSDRGRNTEAFF; J gene: TRBJ1-1; D gene: TRBD1; clone size: many; V gene: TRBV20-1
CDR3 DNA: TGTGCCAGCACCTTAGCGGGAGGGCCCGGGGGCATTCAGTACTTC; CDR3 protein: CASTLAGGPGGIQYF; J gene: TRBJ2-4; D gene: TRBD2; clone size: many; V gene: TRBV7-8
CDR3 DNA: TGTGCCAGCAGTATGCGGGACAGGGAGCGGGTAGGGTTTAATCAGCCCCAGCATTTT; CDR3 protein: CASSMRDRERVGFNQPQHF; J gene: TRBJ1-5; D gene: TRBD1; clone size: -; V gene: TRBV6-1
CDR3 DNA: TGTGCCATCAGTGAGTCGTACCTTCGCCCAGGGGAGGGGAACATTCAGTACTTC; CDR3 protein: CAISESYLRPGEGNIQYF; J gene: TRBJ2-4; D gene: -; clone size: -; V gene: TRBV10-3
CDR3 DNA: TGTGCCAGCAGTTTACAGAGAAACTATGGCTACACCTTC; CDR3 protein: CASSLQRNYGYTF; J gene: TRBJ1-2; D gene: -; clone size: many; V gene: TRBV12-3/TRBV12-4
CDR3 DNA: TGTGCCAGCAGCGCGCGAACCGGTAACCCTAGCACAGATACGCAGTATTTT; CDR3 protein: CASSARTGNPSTDTQYF; J gene: TRBJ2-3; D gene: -; clone size: many; V gene: TRBV28
CDR3 DNA: TGTGCCAGCAGTTACTCTTGGGGCACCTACGAGCAGTACTTC; CDR3 protein: CASSYSWGTYEQYF; J gene: TRBJ2-7; D gene: -; clone size: many; V gene: TRBV6-2/TRBV6-3
CDR3 DNA: TGCGCCAGCAGCCCCGGGACAGGAGTTACCGGGGAGCTGTTTTTT; CDR3 protein: CASSPGTGVTGELFF; J gene: TRBJ2-2; D gene: TRBD1; clone size: few; V gene: TRBV5-5
CDR3 DNA: TGCAGCGTTGGTGGCCGTGACAATGAGCAGTTCTTC; CDR3 protein: CSVGGRDNEQFF; J gene: TRBJ2-1; D gene: -; clone size: -; V gene: TRBV29-1
CDR3 DNA: TGTGCCAGCAGCTTAGCTTTTGCAGTCGAGCAGTACTTC; CDR3 protein: CASSLAFAVEQYF; J gene: TRBJ2-7; D gene: -; clone size: many; V gene: TRBV7-2
CDR3 DNA: TGTGCCACCAGTGATCCCCGACTAGCCGATGAGCAGTTCTTC; CDR3 protein: CATSDPRLADEQFF; J gene: TRBJ2-1; D gene: TRBD2; clone size: -; V gene: TRBV24-1
CDR3 DNA: TGTGCCAGCAGCCTGACAGGGACCTCACCCCTCCACTTT; CDR3 protein: CASSLTGTSPLHF; J gene: TRBJ1-6; D gene: TRBD1; clone size: -; V gene: TRBV11-2
CDR3 DNA: TGCAGTGCTAGACGGGTGCGGGATGCTCTGTTTGAGCAGTTCTTC; CDR3 protein: CSARRVRDALFEQFF; J gene: TRBJ2-1; D gene: -; clone size: many; V gene: TRBV20-1
CDR3 DNA: TGTGCCAGTACCCCAGCACCCGGGTATGGCTACACCTTC; CDR3 protein: CASTPAPGYGYTF; J gene: TRBJ1-2; D gene: -; clone size: -; V gene: TRBV19
CDR3 DNA: TGTGCCAGCAGCTTTAGTTTCCCAGATACGCAGTATTTT; CDR3 protein: CASSFSFPDTQYF; J gene: TRBJ2-3; D gene: -; clone size: many; V gene: TRBV7-9
CDR3 DNA: TGCGCCAGCAGCCAAGAGAGGGAGCTCTTCGAGCAGTACTTC; CDR3 protein: CASSQERELFEQYF; J gene: TRBJ2-7; D gene: -; clone size: few; V gene: TRBV4-3
CDR3 DNA: TGTGCCACCAGCTTATCCGAAGGCTACGAGCAGTACTTC; CDR3 protein: CATSLSEGYEQYF; J gene: TRBJ2-7; D gene: -; clone size: many; V gene: TRBV15
CDR3 DNA: TGTGCCAGCGGCTTAACAGCTTCCAATCTTTACGAGCAGTACTTC; CDR3 protein: CASGLTASNLYEQYF; J gene: TRBJ2-7; D gene: -; clone size: many; V gene: TRBV28
CDR3 DNA: TGTGTCAGCAGTTTATCGGATACGCAGTATTTT; CDR3 protein: CVSSLSDTQYF; J gene: TRBJ2-3; D gene: -; clone size: -; V gene: TRBV28
CDR3 DNA: TGTGCCAGCAGTCAAAGTACAGGGGGCGATGGCTACACCTTC; CDR3 protein: CASSQSTGGDGYTF; J gene: TRBJ1-2; D gene: TRBD1; clone size: -; V gene: TRBV7-6
CDR3 DNA: TGTGCCAGCAGTCCCCCGCGGGCTACTGAAAAACTGTTTTTT; CDR3 protein: CASSPPRATEKLFF; J gene: TRBJ1-4; D gene: -; clone size: many; V gene: TRBV28
CDR3 DNA: TGTGCCTGGAGTGGCGCGGGAGAGACGCAGTATTTT; CDR3 protein: CAWSGAGETQYF; J gene: TRBJ2-3; D gene: TRBD2; clone size: many; V gene: TRBV30
CDR3 DNA: TGTGCCAGCAGCCCAACAGGGGCCGTCTTAACAGATACGCAGTATTTT; CDR3 protein: CASSPTGAVLTDTQYF; J gene: TRBJ2-3; D gene: TRBD1; clone size: few; V gene: TRBV7-2